These 27 T cell receptor beta chains originate from one sample sequenced in a study of neurological immune-mediated disorders. TCRdb reprocessed the 5' RACE reads via MiXCR and lists one record per CDR3 protein. This sample has some 100,000 distinct CDR3 sequences, with about 13% found just once. Time point defined: longitudinal time-point 2. The sequenced sample consisted of PBMCs. These receptors all stem from a female donor with HTLV-1-associated myelopathy (HAM/TSP).

This clonotype has at least ten counts. The chain combines TRBV6-5 with TRBJ1-6, with 10 bases aligning to TRBD1. The germline gives CDR1 MNHEY, CDR2 SVGAGI. CDR3 length: 14 residues. J lost 9 bases, V lost 6 bases, and 5 bases had no gene match. The CDR3 is CASSDRGLFSPLHF. In DNA, the CDR3 is TGTGCCAGCAGCGACAGGGGGCTGTTTTCACCCCTCCACTTT.

At least ten counts were recorded for this clonotype. This chain links TRBV5-1 with TRBJ2-7; 12 bases match TRBD1. The CDR3 is 19 amino acids. Looked up from germline, CDR1 is SGHRS and CDR2 is YFSETQ. With 0 bases clipped from V and 0 bases from J, the junction kept 10 bases outside the gene matches. CDR3: CASSLGRGQGAWSSYEQYF. CDR3 nucleotides: TGCGCCAGCAGCTTGGGTAGGGGACAGGGGGCTTGGAGCTCCTACGAGCAGTACTTC.

This clonotype was observed a few times. The V and J genes are TRBV9 and TRBJ2-1; no definite D call. From germline, CDR1 is SGDLS and CDR2 YYNGEE. The CDR3 covers 11 residues. Trimming removed 4 bases at V and 4 bases at J, with 3 bases between. CDR3 amino acids: CASSIYNEQFF. For the CDR3, the DNA is TGTGCCAGCAGCATATACAATGAGCAGTTCTTC.

In its sample, this clonotype was seen many times. The chain links TRBV20-1 to TRBJ2-7; D remains unclear. Trimming removed 6 bases at V and 1 base at J, with 10 bases between. From germline, CDR1 is DFQATT and CDR2 SNEGSKA (reference sequence). The CDR3 runs 12 residues. The CDR3 DNA is TGCAGTGCCCCTTTGGTTTCCTACGAGCAGTACTTC. Residues: CSAPLVSYEQYF.

This clonotype was seen many times. This rearrangement joins TRBV5-1 to TRBJ2-3, with D perhaps matching TRBD2 (7 bases). Germline V gene lookup returns CDR1 SGHRS and CDR2 YFSETQ. With 0 bases removed from V and 4 bases from J, the gap between germline ends came to 12 bases. The CDR3 spans 15 residues. The CDR3 nucleotides read TGCGCCAGCAGCTTGGTGGGGGGGCCGGCAGATACGCAGTATTTT. Amino acid sequence: CASSLVGGPADTQYF.

The chain couples TRBV2 to TRBJ1-5; D not resolved. CDR1 SNHLY and CDR2 FYNNEI come from the germline V gene. The V end was cut by 5 bases, the J end by 2 bases, with 16 bases between. CDR3 size: 16 residues. CDR3 sequence (DNA): TGTGCCAGCAGTTCCGCCTTAAGTGTTGGCAATCAGCCCCAGCATTTT. Protein: CASSSALSVGNQPQHF.

The J gene is TRBJ2-1, the V gene TRBV5-1; a weak D match, TRBD1 (5 bases). V shed 2 bases and J shed 5 bases, with 14 bases lying between them. The length of the CDR3 is 15 residues. The germline V gene has CDR1 SGHRS and CDR2 YFSETQ. The CDR3: CASSFIQGRNNEQFF. CDR3 coding DNA: TGCGCCAGCAGCTTCATCCAGGGCCGGAACAATGAGCAGTTCTTC.

This clonotype was seen repeatedly, ten times or more. The chain is built from TRBV20-1 and TRBJ1-2, with TRBD1 identical over 8 bases. This CDR3 region has 13 residues. Per the germline V gene, CDR1 is DFQATT and CDR2 is SNEGSKA (reference sequence). V dropped 0 bases and J dropped 8; count of bases not matched to a gene: 5. The CDR3: CSARDEQGVGYTF. The CDR3 DNA follows: TGCAGTGCTAGAGATGAACAGGGGGTGGGCTACACCTTC.

This clonotype was picked up many times. The J gene is TRBJ2-5, the V gene TRBV5-1; 10 nucleotides line up with TRBD2. After removal of 2 bases from V and 5 bases from J, the junction contained 6 bases not matched to a gene. Germline V CDR1 and CDR2: SGHRS, YFSETQ. The CDR3 is made up of 15 amino acids. CDR3 bases: TGCGCCAGCAGCTTCGGAGCGGGGGGGCAGGAGACCCAGTACTTC. Its protein is CASSFGAGGQETQYF.

In its sample, this clonotype was seen many times. This sequence joins TRBV28 and TRBJ1-5; D unresolved. In germline, CDR1 is MDHEN, CDR2 SYDVKM. The CDR3 spans 15 residues. The V gene lost 6 bases and the J gene lost 3 bases, with 15 bases spanning the gap. Here the CDR3 DNA reads TGTGCCAGCAGCATCGGTGATAGGGACAATCAGCCCCAGCATTTT. Translating it yields CASSIGDRDNQPQHF.

In its sample, this clonotype was seen many times. This rearrangement joins TRBV5-1 to TRBJ2-1, with 8 bases lining up with TRBD1. This CDR3 is built from 17 residues. The germline V gene has CDR1 SGHRS and CDR2 YFSETQ. With 0 bases clipped from V and 0 bases from J, the junction kept 5 bases outside the gene matches. Written as DNA, the CDR3 is TGCGCCAGCAGCTTGGGACAGGGGCCAAGCTCCTACAATGAGCAGTTCTTC. Translated: CASSLGQGPSSYNEQFF.

This clonotype was recorded many times. J is TRBJ2-3 and V is TRBV7-9, with TRBD1 identical over 9 bases. The CDR3 is made up of 15 amino acids. Germline V CDR1 and CDR2: SEHNR, FQNEAQ (reference sequence). The trim removed 6 bases at V and 8 bases at J, leaving 12 bases unmatched. The DNA of the CDR3 is TGTGCCAGCAGATCCGTTCAGGCGACAGGGGGTACGCAGTATTTT. This translates into CASRSVQATGGTQYF.

This clonotype has only a few counts. This chain joins TRBV6-1 and TRBJ2-1; 11 nucleotides agree with TRBD2. V gave up 6 bases and J gave up 1 base; unmatched junction bases: 2. Germline CDR1 MNHNS, CDR2 SASEGT. The CDR3 loop spans 15 amino acids. CDR3 sequence reads: CASRTSGGSYNEQFF. Written as DNA, the CDR3 is TGTGCCAGCAGAACTAGCGGGGGTTCCTACAATGAGCAGTTCTTC.

In this sample, this clonotype turned up many times. The chain uses TRBV5-1 and TRBJ2-7; 12 bases agree with TRBD2. The CDR3 runs 15 residues. V gave up 4 bases and J gave up 4 bases; unmatched junction bases: 6. The germline V gene encodes CDR1 SGHRS and CDR2 YFSETQ. The CDR3 loop reads CASSQTSGGIYEQYF. CDR3 in DNA: TGCGCCAGCAGCCAAACTAGCGGGGGGATTTACGAGCAGTACTTC.

This clonotype was counted many times. The chain joins TRBV20-1 to TRBJ2-5, with D possibly matching TRBD1 (5 bases). Per the germline V gene, CDR1 is DFQATT and CDR2 is SNEGSKA (reference sequence). There are 13 residues in the CDR3. Trimming pared 4 bases from V and 1 base from J, leaving 10 bases between. This CDR3 is CSAIVRAQETQYF. The CDR3 coding sequence is TGCAGTGCTATTGTCAGGGCCCAAGAGACCCAGTACTTC.

This clonotype was seen repeatedly, ten times or more. This rearrangement joins TRBV10-3 to TRBJ2-2, with 14 positions matching TRBD2. The CDR3 contains 19 residues. Per germline, CDR1 ENHRY and CDR2 SYGVKD. With V trimmed by 5 bases and J by 4 bases, 12 bases remained unmatched. CDR3 bases: TGTGCCATCAGTCATTTAATGACTAGCGGGGGGGATTCCACCGGGGAGCTGTTTTTT. Residues: CAISHLMTSGGDSTGELFF.

This clonotype was recorded many times. V is TRBV7-9 and J is TRBJ2-7, with TRBD1 as a possible D gene (6 bases). V lost 3 bases and J lost 0, with 9 bases in between. The length of the CDR3 is 14 residues. CDR1 and CDR2 (germline): SEHNR, FQNEAQ (reference sequence). The CDR3 sequence: CASSFADSSYEQYF. CDR3 sequence (DNA): TGTGCCAGCAGCTTCGCGGACAGCTCCTACGAGCAGTACTTC.

This clonotype was counted at least ten times. V usage is TRBV12-3 or TRBV12-4 and J usage is TRBJ2-1; 9 bases map to TRBD2. Unmatched junction bases numbered 5, after V lost 8 bases and J lost 9 bases. This CDR3 contains 12 residues. CDR3 sequence: CASSAGGSEQFF. For the CDR3, the DNA is TGTGCCAGCTCGGCGGGGGGGAGTGAGCAGTTCTTC.

This clonotype occurred many times. J is TRBJ1-2 and V is TRBV5-1, with a weak D call TRBD1 (5 bases). The germline V and J ends were trimmed by 4 bases and 6 bases, with 19 bases remaining between them. Germline lookup yields CDR1 SGHRS and CDR2 YFSETQ. This CDR3 has 15 amino acids. The CDR3: CASSVYAGTADGYTF. The CDR3 coding sequence is TGCGCCAGCAGCGTCTATGCCGGGACGGCTGATGGCTACACCTTC.

This clonotype has ten or more counts. This CDR3 reads CASSQGGWYQETQYF. The CDR3 DNA follows: TGTGCCAGCAGCCAGGGGGGATGGTACCAAGAGACCCAGTACTTC. The V call is TRBV7-8, the J call TRBJ2-5, with a tentative D call TRBD1 (7 bases). In germline, CDR1 is SGHVS, CDR2 FQNEAQ. The CDR3 is 15 amino acids. V was cut by 5 bases and J by 0 bases, with 13 bases left in between.

At least ten counts were recorded for this clonotype. CDR3 in amino acids: CASSLKSGLTKNIQYF. CDR3 DNA sequence: TGTGCCAGCAGTTTAAAGAGTGGGCTAACCAAAAACATTCAGTACTTC. The rearrangement joins TRBV27 to TRBJ2-4, with no clear D. Looked up from germline, CDR1 is MNHEY and CDR2 is SMNVEV (reference sequence). Trimming removed 2 bases at V and 2 bases at J, with 13 bases between. CDR3 length: 16 amino acids.

The genes are TRBV20-1 and TRBJ2-2; D may match TRBD1 or TRBD2 (6 bases each). CDR1 and CDR2 (germline): DFQATT, SNEGSKA (reference sequence). V was shortened by 0 bases and J by 4 bases, with 12 bases between the two germline ends. CDR3 size: 15 residues. CDR3 coding DNA: TGCAGTGCTAGAGATAGGAGGGGGAGCACCGGGGAGCTGTTTTTT. This sequence encodes CSARDRRGSTGELFF.

This clonotype appeared many times. The chain employs TRBV5-1 and TRBJ2-7, with D perhaps TRBD2 (6 bases). With 4 bases removed from V and 0 bases from J, the gap between germline ends came to 8 bases. CDR1 is SGHRS, CDR2 YFSETQ, per germline. The CDR3 runs 13 residues. CDR3: CASSRESSYEQYF. For the CDR3, the DNA is TGCGCCAGCAGCCGGGAGAGCTCCTACGAGCAGTACTTC.

This clonotype was found many times. The chain employs TRBV20-1 and TRBJ2-1; the D gene is possibly TRBD1 (6 bases). The CDR3 is 17 amino acids. CDR1 is DFQATT, CDR2 SNEGSKA, per germline (reference sequence). V was cut by 0 bases and J by 7 bases, with 22 bases left in between. CDR3: CSARDGTSYARGNEQFF. Here the CDR3 DNA reads TGCAGTGCTAGAGATGGGACAAGCTACGCCCGGGGAAATGAGCAGTTCTTC.

This clonotype was counted between two and nine times. This chain connects TRBV11-2 to TRBJ2-6; 9 nucleotides line up with TRBD1. CDR1 is SGHAT and CDR2 is FQNNGV in the germline V gene. The CDR3 extends over 18 amino acids. The J segment lost 0 bases and the V segment lost 4 bases, leaving 7 bases of the junction unmatched. In DNA form, the CDR3 reads TGTGCCAGCAGCTCCCCGACAGGGGGAAGCTCTGGGGCCAACGTCCTGACTTTC. This codes for CASSSPTGGSSGANVLTF.

In its sample, this clonotype was seen many times. The rearrangement uses TRBV28 and TRBJ2-7, with TRBD2 identical over 7 bases. CDR3 length: 17 residues. Germline values: CDR1 MDHEN, CDR2 SYDVKM. V shed 4 bases, J shed 2 bases, and the junction held 14 bases outside the gene matches. DNA of the CDR3: TGTGCCAGCAGTTCCCCCTCTTCGGGGGGTCCCACCTACGAGCAGTACTTC. This encodes CASSSPSSGGPTYEQYF.

The chain couples TRBV5-1 to TRBJ2-5; D gene unclear. This CDR3 contains 13 residues. V was shortened by 1 base and J by 5 bases, with 9 bases between the two germline ends. Germline loops: CDR1 SGHRS, CDR2 YFSETQ. Written as DNA, the CDR3 is TGCGCCAGCAGCTTGTATGGTGGGGAGACCCAGTACTTC. Amino acids: CASSLYGGETQYF.